A single sample is the source of the 23 T cell receptor beta chains below, sequenced in a study of T cell repertoires in cytomegalovirus infection. TCRdb reanalysed the reads using MiXCR and keeps one entry per CDR3 protein. Among some 700,000 distinct CDR3 sequences listed, 35% to 45% were seen once. Specimen: PBMCs. These receptors all stem from a human donor in good health (CMV status not recorded). Some clones in this sample may be carry-over from other donors' samples.

A word on this clonotype: This may arise from a read error, as a much more abundant clone is one base away. This chain joins TRBV7-4 and TRBJ2-7; D is unresolved. This CDR3 region has 11 residues. Per the germline V gene, CDR1 is SGHVT and CDR2 is SQSDAQ. CDR3 sequence: CSSSLKNEQYF. Written as DNA, the CDR3 is TGTTCCAGCAGCTTGAAGAACGAGCAGTACTTC. Supplemented by reference TRBV7-4 and TRBJ2-7, the full variable domain reads GAGVSQSPRYKVAKRGRDVALRCDSISGHVTLYWYRQTLGQGSEVLTYSQSDAQRDKSGRPSGRFSAERPERSVSTLKIQRTEQGDSAVYLCSSSLKNEQYFGPGTRLTVT.

This chain joins TRBV7-8 and TRBJ1-3; D might be TRBD1 (6 bases). V was shortened by 5 bases and J by 5 bases, with 25 bases between the two germline ends. The length of the CDR3 is 18 residues. Germline V gene lookup returns CDR1 SGHVS and CDR2 FQNEAQ. CDR3 residues: CASSESLGVRGLRNTIYF. CDR3 coding DNA: TGTGCCAGCAGCGAGTCCCTGGGGGTCAGGGGATTGAGAAACACCATATATTTT.

This clonotype was detected a few times. This chain uses TRBV5-5 with TRBJ1-5, with D possibly being TRBD1 (6 bases). V lost 0 bases to trimming and J lost 5 bases, with 9 bases between them. The CDR3 loop spans 14 amino acids. Germline CDR1 SGHKS, CDR2 YYEKEE (reference sequence). In DNA, the CDR3 is TGTGCCAGCAGCTTGGGACAGGTTTATCAGCCCCAGCATTTT. Translating it yields CASSLGQVYQPQHF.

CDR3 amino acids: CASSSRTSYEQYF. Here the CDR3 DNA reads TGTGCCAGCAGTTCCCGGACCTCCTACGAGCAGTACTTC. The V call is TRBV27, the J call TRBJ2-7; D is unresolved. Per germline, CDR1 MNHEY and CDR2 SMNVEV (reference sequence). There are 13 residues in the CDR3. Trimming stripped 4 bases from V and 0 bases from J, with 7 bases between.

V and J are TRBV6-8 and TRBJ1-6, with 9 bases that match TRBD1. The germline gives CDR1 MNHGY, CDR2 SAAAGT. The CDR3 spans 15 residues. The junction had 7 bases not matched to a gene; V was cut back by 6 bases and J by 7 bases. The CDR3 here is CASRVNRGQNSPLHF. The CDR3 region has the DNA TGTGCCAGCAGAGTAAACAGGGGGCAAAATTCACCCCTCCACTTT.

This chain connects TRBV7-2 to TRBJ1-2; D gene uncertain. Trimming left V 4 bases short and J 8 bases short, with 23 bases between. The germline gives CDR1 SGHTA, CDR2 FQGNSA. CDR3 size: 16 residues. The CDR3 region is CASSYLPDGSVGGYTF. For the CDR3, the DNA is TGTGCCAGCAGCTACCTCCCGGACGGTTCTGTCGGGGGCTACACCTTC.

This clonotype was observed a few times. The rearrangement links TRBV12-3 or TRBV12-4 to TRBJ1-2; D is unresolved. This CDR3 is built from 10 residues. With 2 bases removed from V and 7 bases from J, the gap between germline ends came to 2 bases. CDR3: CASSLTGYTF. CDR3 nucleotides: TGTGCCAGCAGTTTAACTGGCTACACCTTC.

The sample holds many counts of this clonotype. J is TRBJ2-2 and V is TRBV7-2; 9 nucleotides line up with TRBD1. Germline lookup yields CDR1 SGHTA and CDR2 FQGNSA. The length of the CDR3 is 16 residues. V was pared by 4 bases and J by 7 bases, with 10 bases of the junction left unmatched. Written as DNA, the CDR3 is TGTGCCAGCAGCTCTTCGGGACAGGGCCATCGCGGGGAGCTGTTTTTT. Encoded protein: CASSSSGQGHRGELFF.

This clonotype was counted a few times. The V gene is TRBV6-6, the J gene TRBJ2-2; 7 bases match TRBD2. This CDR3 is built from 16 residues. Germline V lookup: CDR1 MNHNY, CDR2 SVGAGI (reference sequence). The trim removed 0 bases at V and 7 bases at J, leaving 8 bases unmatched. DNA for the CDR3: TGTGCCAGCAGTTACTCGAGCAGTCCGGGGGGCGGGGAGCTGTTTTTT. Translating it yields CASSYSSSPGGGELFF.

This clonotype was observed many times. This chain connects TRBV7-2 to TRBJ1-5; D not resolved. The CDR3 is made up of 13 amino acids. Germline V gene sequence: CDR1 SGHTA, CDR2 FQGNSA. Trimming cost V 3 bases and J 4 bases, with 7 bases left between them. CDR3 sequence reads: CASSFRLNQPQHF. The CDR3 DNA follows: TGTGCCAGCAGCTTTCGGCTTAATCAGCCCCAGCATTTT.

V and J are TRBV28 and TRBJ1-1; no firm D call. Per the germline V gene, CDR1 is MDHEN and CDR2 is SYDVKM. The length of the CDR3 is 14 residues. Deletions cut 6 bases from V and 6 bases from J, with 17 bases between. The CDR3 sequence is CASSPPKVLPEAFF. In DNA form, the CDR3 reads TGTGCCAGCAGCCCCCCAAAAGTACTCCCTGAAGCTTTCTTT.

The sample holds many counts of this clonotype. The CDR3 loop reads CASSLVGTSRYNEQFF. DNA of the CDR3: TGTGCCAGCAGCTTAGTCGGGACTAGCAGGTACAATGAGCAGTTCTTC. The rearrangement links TRBV7-6 to TRBJ2-1, with 9 positions matching TRBD2. The junction had 5 bases not matched to a gene; V was cut back by 1 base and J by 4 bases. The germline V gene has CDR1 SGHVS and CDR2 FNYEAQ. This CDR3 has 16 residues.

This clonotype was picked up one time. The rearrangement joins TRBV7-8 to TRBJ1-5; 8 bases align to TRBD1. J lost 0 bases, V lost 4 bases, and 11 bases had no gene match. Germline lookup yields CDR1 SGHVS and CDR2 FQNEAQ. This CDR3 has 18 amino acids. CDR3 bases: TGTGCCAGCAGCTCGGGACAGGCGACGGGCCATAGCAATCAGCCCCAGCATTTT. Protein: CASSSGQATGHSNQPQHF.

This clonotype was seen a handful of times. The chain recombines TRBV29-1 with TRBJ1-1; the D gene is possibly TRBD1 (5 bases). Germline V CDR1 and CDR2: SQVTM, ANQGSEA. The CDR3 loop spans 12 amino acids. CDR3 region: CRAGLSYTEAFF. DNA for the CDR3: TGCAGGGCGGGGCTTTCGTACACTGAAGCTTTCTTT. The whole variable domain, filled in from reference TRBV29-1 and TRBJ1-1, reads SAVISQKPSRDICQRGTSLTIQCQVDSQVTMMFWYRQQPGQSLTLIATANQGSEATYESGFVIDKFPISRPNLTFSTLTVSNMSPEDSSIYLCRAGLSYTEAFFGQGTRLTVV.

The chain has TRBV25-1 and TRBJ2-5, with TRBD2 as a possible D gene (5 bases). CDR3 length: 14 amino acids. Trimming removed 3 bases at V and 4 bases at J, with 12 bases between. The V gene's germline CDR1 is MGHDK and CDR2 SYGVNS. CDR3 DNA sequence: TGTGCCAGCAGTGATTCGGGTAGCGTAGAGACCCAGTACTTC. Residues: CASSDSGSVETQYF. The full variable domain, in which reference TRBV25-1 and TRBJ2-5 provide the parts outside the CDR3, is EADIYQTPRYLVIGTGKKITLECSQTMGHDKMYWYQQDPGMELHLIHYSYGVNSTEKGDLSSESTVSRIRTEHFPLTLESARPSHTSQYLCASSDSGSVETQYFGPGTRLLVL.

This clonotype was found a few times. V gene TRBV20-1 combines with J gene TRBJ2-3; the match to TRBD2 covers 8 bases. The germline gives CDR1 DFQATT, CDR2 SNEGSKA (reference sequence). The CDR3 spans 13 residues. The V segment lost 6 bases and the J segment 3 bases; nucleotides outside the gene matches: 5. The CDR3 is CSAPSGSTDTQYF. CDR3 sequence (DNA): TGCAGTGCGCCCAGCGGGAGTACAGATACGCAGTATTTT.

This chain uses TRBV19 with TRBJ1-2, with unresolved D. CDR3 length equals 12 residues. Germline values: CDR1 LNHDA, CDR2 SQIVND (reference sequence). The V gene lost 0 bases and the J gene lost 2 bases, with 1 base spanning the gap. The CDR3 DNA is TGTGCCAGTAGTATAGAAAACTATGGCTACACCTTC. Encoded protein: CASSIENYGYTF. Based on the CDR3 plus reference TRBV19 and TRBJ1-2, the full variable domain is DGGITQSPKYLFRKEGQNVTLSCEQNLNHDAMYWYRQDPGQGLRLIYYSQIVNDFQKGDIAEGYSVSREKKESFPLTVTSAQKNPTAFYLCASSIENYGYTFGSGTRLTVV.

The DNA of the CDR3 is TGTGCCAGCAGTTCGTGGGACAGCCTCTCCTACGAGCAGTACTTC. This codes for CASSSWDSLSYEQYF. The V gene is TRBV28, the J gene TRBJ2-7, with TRBD1 matching 7 bases. The germline gives CDR1 MDHEN, CDR2 SYDVKM. The CDR3 runs 15 residues. The V gene end was trimmed by 4 bases and the J gene end by 0 bases; junction bases not matched to a gene: 6.

This clonotype was seen at least ten times. The chain couples TRBV24-1 to TRBJ2-2, with TRBD2 identical over 13 bases. Looked up from germline, CDR1 is KGHDR and CDR2 is SFDVKD. The junction had 9 bases not matched to a gene; V was cut back by 5 bases and J by 4 bases. The CDR3 has 18 residues. CDR3 sequence (DNA): TGTGCCACCAGTGGGACTAGCGGGAGTCGTCGGGCCACCGGGGAGCTGTTTTTT. Translated, it gives CATSGTSGSRRATGELFF.

The rearrangement links TRBV6-5 to TRBJ2-1; D gene ambiguous. Trimming shortened V by 7 bases and J by 10 bases, and 11 bases separated the two germline ends. CDR1 and CDR2 (germline): MNHEY, SVGAGI. The CDR3 contains 11 residues. CDR3 sequence (DNA): TGTGCCAGCAAAATTCCCCCGGAGCAGTTCTTC. Protein sequence: CASKIPPEQFF.

In this sample, this clonotype turned up a few times. This rearrangement joins TRBV28 to TRBJ2-2, with 9 bases that match TRBD1. The CDR3 sequence is 13 residues long. J was trimmed by 6 bases and V by 7 bases; bases with no gene match: 3. Germline values: CDR1 MDHEN, CDR2 SYDVKM. Here the CDR3 DNA reads TGTGCCAGCACAAGGACAGGGGCCGGGGAGCTGTTTTTT. Its translation is CASTRTGAGELFF.

This chain joins TRBV5-5 and TRBJ2-3, with D unresolved. Germline V gene sequence: CDR1 SGHKS, CDR2 YYEKEE (reference sequence). The CDR3 has 14 residues. Trimming removed 2 bases from V and 2 bases from J, with 9 bases in between. Written as DNA, the CDR3 is TGTGCCAGCAGCTTCAGAACAACCACAGATACGCAGTATTTT. Protein product: CASSFRTTTDTQYF. Using reference TRBV5-5 and TRBJ2-3 for the parts outside the CDR3, the full variable domain is DAGVTQSPTHLIKTRGQQVTLRCSPISGHKSVSWYQQVLGQGPQFIFQYYEKEERGRGNFPDRFSARQFPNYSSELNVNALLLGDSALYLCASSFRTTTDTQYFGPGTRLTVL.

The V gene is TRBV6-1, the J gene TRBJ2-5; a possible D gene is TRBD2 (5 bases). V shed 1 base and J shed 2 bases, with 14 bases lying between them. There are 16 residues in the CDR3. Germline V gene sequence: CDR1 MNHNS, CDR2 SASEGT. DNA of the CDR3: TGTGCCAGCAGTGAAGTTACGGGGTCCCTACAAGAGACCCAGTACTTC. Protein sequence: CASSEVTGSLQETQYF.